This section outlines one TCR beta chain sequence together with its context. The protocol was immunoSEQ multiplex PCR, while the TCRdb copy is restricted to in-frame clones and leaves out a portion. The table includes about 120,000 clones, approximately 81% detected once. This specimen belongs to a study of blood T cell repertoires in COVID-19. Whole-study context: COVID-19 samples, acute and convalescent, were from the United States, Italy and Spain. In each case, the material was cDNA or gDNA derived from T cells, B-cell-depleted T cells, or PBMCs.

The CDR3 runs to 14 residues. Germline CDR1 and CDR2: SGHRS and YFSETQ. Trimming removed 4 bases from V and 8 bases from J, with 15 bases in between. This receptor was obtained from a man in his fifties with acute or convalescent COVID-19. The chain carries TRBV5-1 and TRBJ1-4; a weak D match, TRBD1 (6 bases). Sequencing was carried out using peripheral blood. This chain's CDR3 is CASSTQAQGEKLFF. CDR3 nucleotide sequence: TGCGCCAGCAGCACACAAGCACAGGGAGAAAAACTGTTTTTT.